Detailed here is one T cell receptor (beta chain). Its antigen is undetermined. This entry is derived from a study of vaccination and CD4 T cells after COVID-19. The Oncomine TCR Beta short-read assay sequenced DNA from cultured CD4+ T cells. The template was genomic DNA from cultured CD4+ T cells. TCRdb passed the PCR reads through MiXCR, listing each CDR3 protein once. This repertoire shows some 17,000 distinct CDR3 sequences, about 44% found once; its top ten account for roughly a fifth. V trimming: 6 bases; J trimming: 2 bases; junction bases outside the gene matches: 4. The length of the CDR3 is 13 residues. Treatment specified: roughly ten-day PBMC culture with coronavirus spike peptide pools or control peptides (ViraFEST assay).

Sequencing was performed on CD4+ T cells from blood, cultured in vitro, taken before SARS-CoV-2 vaccination. V is TRBV12-3 or TRBV12-4 and J is TRBJ2-7, with TRBD1 matching over 7 bases. The sequence was collected from a human donor who received a COVID-19 vaccine. The CDR3 sequence: CASRTGVTYEQYF. CDR3 in DNA: TGTGCCAGCAGAACAGGGGTCACCTACGAGCAGTACTTC.